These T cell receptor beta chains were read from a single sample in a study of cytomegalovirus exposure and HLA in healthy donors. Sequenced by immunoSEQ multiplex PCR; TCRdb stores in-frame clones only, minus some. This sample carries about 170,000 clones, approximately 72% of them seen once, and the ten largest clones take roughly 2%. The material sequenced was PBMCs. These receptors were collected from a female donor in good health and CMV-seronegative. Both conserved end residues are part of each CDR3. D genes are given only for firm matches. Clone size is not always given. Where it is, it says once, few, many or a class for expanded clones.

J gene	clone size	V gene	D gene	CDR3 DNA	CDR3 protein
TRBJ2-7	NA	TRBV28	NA	TGTGCCAGCAGTTTAACGGTGGGAGCTCTCTACGAGCAGTACTTC	CASSLTVGALYEQYF
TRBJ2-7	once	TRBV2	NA	TGTGCCAGCAGTGAAGAGGGCCGGGGGGCAAACGAGCAGTACTTC	CASSEEGRGANEQYF
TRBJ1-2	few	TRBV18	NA	TGTGCCAGCTCACCGACAGCTAACTATGGCTACACCTTC	CASSPTANYGYTF
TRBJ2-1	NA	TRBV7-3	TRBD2	TGTGCCAGCAGCCAGGAGTTAGCGGGGGGAAACAATGAGCAGTTCTTC	CASSQELAGGNNEQFF
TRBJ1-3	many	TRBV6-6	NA	TGTGCCAGCTCCCCGTGGGGGGAGCCAGGAAACACCATATATTTT	CASSPWGEPGNTIYF
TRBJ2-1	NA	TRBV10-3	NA	TGTGCCATCAGTGAAACGGGGAAGGGTGGTGAGCAGTTCTTC	CAISETGKGGEQFF
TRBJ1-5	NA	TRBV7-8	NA	TGTGCCAGCAGCTTAGATGTCAGGGATCAGCCCCAGCATTTT	CASSLDVRDQPQHF
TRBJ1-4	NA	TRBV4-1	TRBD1	TGCGCCAGCACCGCCCCGGGACAGGTTTTTAATGAAAAACTGTTTTTT	CASTAPGQVFNEKLFF
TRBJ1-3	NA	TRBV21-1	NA	TGTGCCAGCAGCGTTCCGGGACAGGTCCTCCCGAGCTCTGGAAACACCATATATTTT	CASSVPGQVLPSSGNTIYF
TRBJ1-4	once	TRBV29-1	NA	TGCAGCGTTACCAAGATTGGAGCCGGTAATGAAAAACTGTTTTTT	CSVTKIGAGNEKLFF
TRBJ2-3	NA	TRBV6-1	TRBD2	TGTGCCAGCAGTGTTTTAGCGGGAGGAAAAGCAGATACGCAGTATTTT	CASSVLAGGKADTQYF
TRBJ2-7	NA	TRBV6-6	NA	TGTGCCAGCAGTTACCGGGACACAAGCTACGAGCAGTACTTC	CASSYRDTSYEQYF
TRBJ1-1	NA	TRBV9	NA	TGTGCCAGCAGCCCTAACAGGAACACTGAAGCTTTCTTT	CASSPNRNTEAFF
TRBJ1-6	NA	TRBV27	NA	TGTGCCAGCAGTCAGGGACAAGGTCTTAATTCACCCCTCCACTTT	CASSQGQGLNSPLHF
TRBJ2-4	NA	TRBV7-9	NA	TGTGCCAGCAGCTTCACTCTCCCTGGCGGGGCCCAGTACTTC	CASSFTLPGGAQYF
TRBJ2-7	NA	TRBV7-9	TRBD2	TGTGCCAGCGACCAAGCGGGAACTACCTACGAGCAGTACTTC	CASDQAGTTYEQYF
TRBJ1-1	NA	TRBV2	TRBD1	TGTGCCAGCGGGGGACAGCAGAACACTGAAGCTTTCTTT	CASGGQQNTEAFF
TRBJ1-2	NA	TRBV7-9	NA	TGTGCCAGCAGCTTAATTCTAGAGTCCTATGGCTACACCTTC	CASSLILESYGYTF
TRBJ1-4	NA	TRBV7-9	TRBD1	TGTGCCAGCAGCTCCTCTCCAGGGGGCGGTGAAAAACTGTTTTTT	CASSSSPGGGEKLFF
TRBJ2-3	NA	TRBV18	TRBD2	TGTGCCAGCTCCCCTATAGCGGGGGGGCGGGCAGATACGCAGTATTTT	CASSPIAGGRADTQYF
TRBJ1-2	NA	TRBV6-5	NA	TGTGCCAGCAGTTACGGCAGGGACTATGGCTACACCTTC	CASSYGRDYGYTF
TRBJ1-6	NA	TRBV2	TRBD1	TGTGCCAGCGCCACAGGGGTCGCTTCACCCCTCCACTTT	CASATGVASPLHF
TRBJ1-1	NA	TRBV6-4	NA	TGTGCCAGCAGGGACAGTCCGGCGGACACTGAAGCTTTCTTT	CASRDSPADTEAFF
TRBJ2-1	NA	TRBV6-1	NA	TGTGCCAGCAGTCTCTCCGGGATCTACAATGAGCAGTTCTTC	CASSLSGIYNEQFF
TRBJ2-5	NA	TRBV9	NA	TGTGCCAGCAGCCCAGGGATCCAAGAGACCCAGTACTTC	CASSPGIQETQYF
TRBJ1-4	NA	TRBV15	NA	TGTGCCACCAGCAGAGATACCCCGGGAGCAACTAATGAAAAACTGTTTTTT	CATSRDTPGATNEKLFF
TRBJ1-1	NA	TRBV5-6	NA	TGTGCCAGCAGCTTGGGGTACCGGGGAGCAGCTTTCTTT	CASSLGYRGAAFF
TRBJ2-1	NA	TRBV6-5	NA	TGTGCCAGCAGTTACTCCGTCACTCCTAATGAGCAGTTCTTC	CASSYSVTPNEQFF
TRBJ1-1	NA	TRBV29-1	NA	TGCAGCGTTCCAACAGCGAACACTGAAGCTTTCTTT	CSVPTANTEAFF
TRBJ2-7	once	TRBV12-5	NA	TGTGCTAGTGGTTTGCACAGTATCTACGAGCAGTACTTC	CASGLHSIYEQYF
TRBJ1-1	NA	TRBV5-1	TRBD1	TGCGCCAGTAGGACAGGGGGCGAAAGGGGACTGGGCACTGAAGCTTTCTTT	CASRTGGERGLGTEAFF
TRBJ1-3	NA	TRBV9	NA	TGTGCCAGCAGCGTGGCAGCGGGGGCCTACACCATATATTTT	CASSVAAGAYTIYF
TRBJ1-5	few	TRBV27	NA	TGTGCCAGCGGTCCTCCGGGGGGTCAGCCCCAGCATTTT	CASGPPGGQPQHF
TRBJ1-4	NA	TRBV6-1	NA	TGTGCCAGCAGTGAAGCACGGCGGGCAGCTAATGAAAAACTGTTTTTT	CASSEARRAANEKLFF
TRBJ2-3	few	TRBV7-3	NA	TGTGCCAGCAGCTTAAGGGGCCCAGATACGCAGTATTTT	CASSLRGPDTQYF
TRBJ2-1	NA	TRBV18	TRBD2	TGTGCCAGCTCAAAGGGGACTAGCGGCTACAATGAGCAGTTCTTC	CASSKGTSGYNEQFF
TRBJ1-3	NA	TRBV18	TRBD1	TGTGCCAGCTCACCCCAGAAGGGGGCTAGCTCTGGAAACACCATATATTTT	CASSPQKGASSGNTIYF
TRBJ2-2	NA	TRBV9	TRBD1	TGTGCCAGCAGCTTATGGACAGGGGACACCGGGGAGCTGTTTTTT	CASSLWTGDTGELFF
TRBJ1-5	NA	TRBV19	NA	TGTGCCAGTGGCGCCCCCACAAGGGGCGGGGGTCAGCCCCAGCATTTT	CASGAPTRGGGQPQHF
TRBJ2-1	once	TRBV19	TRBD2	TGTGCCAGTAGTATAGGGACTAGCGGGAGGCAGTACAATGAGCAGTTCTTC	CASSIGTSGRQYNEQFF